The rows below give T cell receptor beta chains drawn from one sample of a study of response to subunit inactivated influenza vaccine. TCRdb re-called the RT-PCR reads with MiXCR, one entry per CDR3 protein. The profile shows around 580,000 distinct CDR3 sequences, roughly 15% of them singletons. Material: PBMCs from blood, obtained less than 13 days after vaccination. These receptors were taken from a man aged 50-59 years who received an inactivated influenza vaccine. The CDR3 runs from the conserved cysteine through the conserved F or W. Each record gives: D gene, clone size, J gene, V gene, CDR3 DNA, CDR3 protein. The D gene is left open where the match is weak. Clone size is stated in some rows and not others, as once, few, many or a class when expanded.

d_call: TRBD1
clone_size: many
j_call: TRBJ2-3
v_call: TRBV7-2
cdr3_nt: TGTGCCAGCAGAAGGACAGGGGGTGGGACAGATACGCAGTATTTT
cdr3_aa: CASRRTGGGTDTQYF

d_call: TRBD2
clone_size: many
j_call: TRBJ2-7
v_call: TRBV11-2
cdr3_nt: TGTGCCAGCAGCCTCGGGACTAGCGGGTTCTACGAGCAGTACTTC
cdr3_aa: CASSLGTSGFYEQYF

d_call: NA
clone_size: few
j_call: TRBJ2-5
v_call: TRBV6-5
cdr3_nt: TGTGCCAGCAGTTACGTGAGGACGCTCGACCAAGAGACCCAGTACTTC
cdr3_aa: CASSYVRTLDQETQYF

d_call: NA
clone_size: many
j_call: TRBJ1-2
v_call: TRBV12-3/TRBV12-4
cdr3_nt: TGTGCCAGCAGACAGGGTATCGATGGCTACACCTTC
cdr3_aa: CASRQGIDGYTF

d_call: NA
clone_size: NA
j_call: TRBJ1-2
v_call: TRBV20-1
cdr3_nt: TGCAGTGCCTTGGACGATAACTATGGCTACACCTTC
cdr3_aa: CSALDDNYGYTF

d_call: NA
clone_size: few
j_call: TRBJ2-1
v_call: TRBV6-2/TRBV6-3
cdr3_nt: TGTGCCAGCATGGTTCGGAACTCAAACCGAGGGGAGCAGTTCTTC
cdr3_aa: CASMVRNSNRGEQFF

d_call: NA
clone_size: few
j_call: TRBJ2-6
v_call: TRBV4-1
cdr3_nt: TGCGCCAGCAGCCACGGACAGCTGCTCAGAAGGGCCAACGTCCTGACTTTC
cdr3_aa: CASSHGQLLRRANVLTF

d_call: NA
clone_size: NA
j_call: TRBJ2-5
v_call: TRBV5-6
cdr3_nt: TGTGCCAGCACCGACTCGGACAGAAAATTACAAGAGACCCAGTACTTC
cdr3_aa: CASTDSDRKLQETQYF

d_call: TRBD2
clone_size: NA
j_call: TRBJ2-1
v_call: TRBV7-9
cdr3_nt: TGTGCCAGCAGCGGACTAGCGGAATACAATGAGCAGTTCTTC
cdr3_aa: CASSGLAEYNEQFF

d_call: NA
clone_size: NA
j_call: TRBJ2-5
v_call: TRBV7-2
cdr3_nt: TGTGCCAGCAGCTTACCACAGCGCCAAGAGACCCAGTACTTC
cdr3_aa: CASSLPQRQETQYF

d_call: NA
clone_size: few
j_call: TRBJ2-2
v_call: TRBV18
cdr3_nt: TGTGCCAGCTCACCCTCGCAGTCTTACACCGGGGAGCTGTTTTTT
cdr3_aa: CASSPSQSYTGELFF

d_call: NA
clone_size: few
j_call: TRBJ1-1
v_call: TRBV12-3/TRBV12-4
cdr3_nt: TGTGCCAGCACAATAGGACGGATGAACACTGAAGCTTTCTTT
cdr3_aa: CASTIGRMNTEAFF

d_call: TRBD2
clone_size: NA
j_call: TRBJ2-7
v_call: TRBV6-1
cdr3_nt: TGTGCCAGCAGTACAGACTATGGCGGGGGTTTCTCCTACGAGCAGTACTTC
cdr3_aa: CASSTDYGGGFSYEQYF

d_call: NA
clone_size: NA
j_call: TRBJ2-1
v_call: TRBV12-2
cdr3_nt: TGTGCAAGTCGCCCAGTGGTTTCAAAGCTAGACTCCTACAATGAGCAGTTCTTC
cdr3_aa: CASRPVVSKLDSYNEQFF

d_call: NA
clone_size: few
j_call: TRBJ1-1
v_call: TRBV27
cdr3_nt: TGTGCCAGCAGTTTTGACAGGACATCCATGAACACTGAAGCTTTCTTT
cdr3_aa: CASSFDRTSMNTEAFF

d_call: NA
clone_size: NA
j_call: TRBJ1-5
v_call: TRBV7-9
cdr3_nt: TGTGCCAGCAGCTTAGATACAGGCGGCCAGCCCCAGCATTTT
cdr3_aa: CASSLDTGGQPQHF

d_call: NA
clone_size: few
j_call: TRBJ2-5
v_call: TRBV7-2
cdr3_nt: TGTGCCAGCAGCCGGGGAAGGGGGGTACAAGAGACCCAGTACTTC
cdr3_aa: CASSRGRGVQETQYF

d_call: NA
clone_size: NA
j_call: TRBJ2-1
v_call: TRBV24-1
cdr3_nt: TGTGCCACCAGTGACCCCATAGGGAGCTCCTACAATGAGCAGTTCTTC
cdr3_aa: CATSDPIGSSYNEQFF

d_call: TRBD1
clone_size: few
j_call: TRBJ2-7
v_call: TRBV6-5
cdr3_nt: TGTGCCAGCAGTTACTCCGGGACAGGGACCTACGAGCAGTACTTC
cdr3_aa: CASSYSGTGTYEQYF

d_call: TRBD2
clone_size: few
j_call: TRBJ2-5
v_call: TRBV11-2
cdr3_nt: TGTGCCAGCAGCTTAGTGCCGGGGGGAGCCGAGACCCAGTACTTC
cdr3_aa: CASSLVPGGAETQYF

d_call: TRBD2
clone_size: few
j_call: TRBJ2-1
v_call: TRBV29-1
cdr3_nt: TGCAGCGTTGAAGCGCGGCGACTAGCGGGGGGGAATGAGCAGTTCTTC
cdr3_aa: CSVEARRLAGGNEQFF

d_call: NA
clone_size: NA
j_call: TRBJ2-2
v_call: TRBV5-5
cdr3_nt: TGTGCCAGCATCTTCAGGGTCCCAGCGAACACCGGGGAGCTGTTTTTT
cdr3_aa: CASIFRVPANTGELFF

d_call: TRBD2
clone_size: NA
j_call: TRBJ2-2
v_call: TRBV29-1
cdr3_nt: TGCAGCGTTGCCCCGGGACTAGCGGGAGGGCCCACCACCGGGGAGCTGTTTTTT
cdr3_aa: CSVAPGLAGGPTTGELFF

d_call: TRBD1
clone_size: few
j_call: TRBJ2-1
v_call: TRBV3-1
cdr3_nt: TGTGCCAGCAGCCAAGCGGACAGGGTCAATGAGCAGTTCTTC
cdr3_aa: CASSQADRVNEQFF

d_call: TRBD2
clone_size: few
j_call: TRBJ2-3
v_call: TRBV7-2
cdr3_nt: TGTGCCAGCAGAAAGACCGGGACTAGCTTCGATACGCAGTATTTT
cdr3_aa: CASRKTGTSFDTQYF

d_call: TRBD1
clone_size: NA
j_call: TRBJ1-1
v_call: TRBV7-2
cdr3_nt: TGTGCCAGCAGCTTAGTTGGACAGGGATTTACTGAAGCTTTCTTT
cdr3_aa: CASSLVGQGFTEAFF

d_call: NA
clone_size: many
j_call: TRBJ2-7
v_call: TRBV2
cdr3_nt: TGTGCCAGCAGGGATGCACTGACCTCCTACGAGCAGTACTTC
cdr3_aa: CASRDALTSYEQYF

d_call: NA
clone_size: few
j_call: TRBJ2-5
v_call: TRBV12-3/TRBV12-4
cdr3_nt: TGTGCCACCACTCCTAGGCTAGCGTCAAGTGAGACCCAGTACTTC
cdr3_aa: CATTPRLASSETQYF

d_call: NA
clone_size: many
j_call: TRBJ2-1
v_call: TRBV24-1
cdr3_nt: TGTGCCACCAGTGATTTTCCCGGGGGCGGTTACAATGAGCAGTTCTTC
cdr3_aa: CATSDFPGGGYNEQFF

d_call: NA
clone_size: few
j_call: TRBJ2-1
v_call: TRBV18
cdr3_nt: TGTGCCAGCTCACCACTGGGCGGGGGCCCATTGACTTCAGTTACTTCTGGGAAATACAATGAGCAGTTCTTC
cdr3_aa: CASSPLGGGPLTSVTSGKYNEQFF

d_call: TRBD1
clone_size: few
j_call: TRBJ1-6
v_call: TRBV9
cdr3_nt: TGTGCCAGCAGAGCCCCCGGGACAGAGAATTCACCCCTCCACTTT
cdr3_aa: CASRAPGTENSPLHF

d_call: NA
clone_size: NA
j_call: TRBJ1-1
v_call: TRBV6-2/TRBV6-3
cdr3_nt: TGTGCCAGCAGTTACGGAGGATTTCGTGAAGCTTTCTTT
cdr3_aa: CASSYGGFREAFF

d_call: NA
clone_size: few
j_call: TRBJ1-1
v_call: TRBV12-3/TRBV12-4
cdr3_nt: TGTGCCAGCTCATGGCGGGGATCCACTGAAGCTTTCTTT
cdr3_aa: CASSWRGSTEAFF

d_call: NA
clone_size: many
j_call: TRBJ1-1
v_call: TRBV12-3/TRBV12-4
cdr3_nt: TGTGCCAGCAGTTCCAGGCTGAGGGGGGCTGAAGCTTTCTTT
cdr3_aa: CASSSRLRGAEAFF

d_call: TRBD2
clone_size: few
j_call: TRBJ2-7
v_call: TRBV5-1
cdr3_nt: TGCGCCAGCAGCGCGGGACTAGCGGGGAGCGACGAGCAGTACTTC
cdr3_aa: CASSAGLAGSDEQYF

d_call: NA
clone_size: NA
j_call: TRBJ1-4
v_call: TRBV4-1
cdr3_nt: TGCGCCAGCAGCCACCCGGAGGGGAGGCTGTTTTTT
cdr3_aa: CASSHPEGRLFF

d_call: TRBD1
clone_size: few
j_call: TRBJ1-1
v_call: TRBV11-2
cdr3_nt: TGTGCCAGCAGCTCCCGACGGACAGGGTTGGCTGAAGCTTTCTTT
cdr3_aa: CASSSRRTGLAEAFF

d_call: NA
clone_size: NA
j_call: TRBJ2-5
v_call: TRBV7-2
cdr3_nt: TGTGCCAGCAGCTCGCCAGGGAGAGGTGTTAGTGAGACCCAGTACTTC
cdr3_aa: CASSSPGRGVSETQYF